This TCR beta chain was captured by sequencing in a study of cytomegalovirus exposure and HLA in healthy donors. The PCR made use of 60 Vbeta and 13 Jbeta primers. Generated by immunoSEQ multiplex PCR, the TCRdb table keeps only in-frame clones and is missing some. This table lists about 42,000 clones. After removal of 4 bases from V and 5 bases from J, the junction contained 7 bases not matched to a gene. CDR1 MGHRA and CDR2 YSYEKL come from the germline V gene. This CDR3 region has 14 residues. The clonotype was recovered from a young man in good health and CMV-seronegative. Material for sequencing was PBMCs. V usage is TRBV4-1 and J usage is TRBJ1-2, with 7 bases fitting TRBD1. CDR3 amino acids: CASSPGGKWYGYTF. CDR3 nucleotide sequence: TGCGCCAGCAGCCCAGGGGGAAAGTGGTATGGCTACACCTTC.